This T cell receptor (beta chain) was retrieved from a study of identical twins. Study outcomes and limitations: In cord blood, abundant beta clonotypes had fewer insertions; memory showed no trend. Out-of-frame alpha sequences shared by twins showed excess low generation probability.

Template switching added a universal primer site, and cDNA bore unique molecular identifiers. A single record per CDR3 protein comes from TCRdb applying MiXCR to the 5' RACE reads. The sample lists approximately 1.8 million distinct CDR3 sequences; 32% were seen once. All donors comprised healthy Caucasians. Of note for this clonotype: Its antigen is currently unknown.

In germline, CDR1 is LNHDA, CDR2 SQIVND (reference sequence). The length of the CDR3 is 16 residues. V was clipped by 5 bases and J by 0 bases, with 14 bases between them. Sample: cord blood. The chain links TRBV19 to TRBJ2-1; D is ambiguous. The TCR sequence derives from a newborn girl in good health. CDR3 bases: TGTGCCAGTAGTTGGGCAGCGTCAAGCTCCTACAATGAGCAGTTCTTC. Translation: CASSWAASSSYNEQFF. The variable domain in full, with the rest retrieved from reference TRBV19 and TRBJ2-1, is DGGITQSPKYLFRKEGQNVTLSCEQNLNHDAMYWYRQDPGQGLRLIYYSQIVNDFQKGDIAEGYSVSREKKESFPLTVTSAQKNPTAFYLCASSWAASSSYNEQFFGPGTRLTVL.